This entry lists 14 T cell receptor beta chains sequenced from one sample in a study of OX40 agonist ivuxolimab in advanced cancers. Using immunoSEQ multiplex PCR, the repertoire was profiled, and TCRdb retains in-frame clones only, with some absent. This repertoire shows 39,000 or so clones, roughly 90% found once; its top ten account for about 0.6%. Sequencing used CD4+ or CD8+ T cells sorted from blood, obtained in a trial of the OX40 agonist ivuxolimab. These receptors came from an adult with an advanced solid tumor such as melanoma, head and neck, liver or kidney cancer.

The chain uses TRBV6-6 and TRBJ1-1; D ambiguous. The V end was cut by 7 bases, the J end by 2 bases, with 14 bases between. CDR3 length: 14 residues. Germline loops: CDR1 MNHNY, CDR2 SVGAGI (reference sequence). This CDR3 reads CASNRVLSNTEAFF. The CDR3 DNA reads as TGTGCCAGCAATAGGGTCCTGAGCAACACTGAAGCTTTCTTT.

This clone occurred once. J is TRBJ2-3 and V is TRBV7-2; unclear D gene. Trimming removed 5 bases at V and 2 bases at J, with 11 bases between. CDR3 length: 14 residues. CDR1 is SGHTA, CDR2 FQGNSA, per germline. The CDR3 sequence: CASSDGPHTDTQYF. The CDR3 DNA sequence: TGTGCCAGCAGCGACGGGCCGCACACAGATACGCAGTATTTT.

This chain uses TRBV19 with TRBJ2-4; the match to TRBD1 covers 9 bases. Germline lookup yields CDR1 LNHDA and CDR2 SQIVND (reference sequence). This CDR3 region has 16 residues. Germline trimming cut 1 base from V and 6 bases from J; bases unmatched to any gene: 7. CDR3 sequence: CASSIGTGADTNIQYF. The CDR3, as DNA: TGTGCCAGTAGTATAGGGACAGGGGCAGATACAAACATTCAGTACTTC.

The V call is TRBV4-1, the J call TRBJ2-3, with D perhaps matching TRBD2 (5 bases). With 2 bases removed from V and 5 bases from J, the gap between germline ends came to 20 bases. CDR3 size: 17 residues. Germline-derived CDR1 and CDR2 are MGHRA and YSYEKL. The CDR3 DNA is TGCGCCAGCAGCCAAAGGATTGGTGGGCTAGCAGGAGATACGCAGTATTTT. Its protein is CASSQRIGGLAGDTQYF.

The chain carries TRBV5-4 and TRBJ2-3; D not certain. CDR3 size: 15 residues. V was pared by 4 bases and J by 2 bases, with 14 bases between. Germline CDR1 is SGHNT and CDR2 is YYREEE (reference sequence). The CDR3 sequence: CASSHNTKFTDTQYF. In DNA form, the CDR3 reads TGTGCCAGCAGCCATAATACGAAATTCACAGATACGCAGTATTTT. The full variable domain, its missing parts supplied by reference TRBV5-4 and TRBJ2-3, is ETGVTQSPTHLIKTRGQQVTLRCSSQSGHNTVSWYQQALGQGPQFIFQYYREEENGRGNFPPRFSGLQFPNYSSELNVNALELDDSALYLCASSHNTKFTDTQYFGPGTRLTVL.

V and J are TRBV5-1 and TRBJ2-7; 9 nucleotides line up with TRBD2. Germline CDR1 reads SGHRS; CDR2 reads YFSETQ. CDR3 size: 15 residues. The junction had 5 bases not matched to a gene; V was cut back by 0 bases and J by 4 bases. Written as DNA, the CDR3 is TGCGCCAGCAGCTTGGGGGGCGGGGGGGCTTACGAGCAGTACTTC. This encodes CASSLGGGGAYEQYF.

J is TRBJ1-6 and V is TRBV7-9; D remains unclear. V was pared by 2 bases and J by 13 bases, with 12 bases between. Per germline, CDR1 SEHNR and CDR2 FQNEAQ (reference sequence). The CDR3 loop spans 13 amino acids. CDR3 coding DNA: TGTGCCAGCAGCTTAATTTCGGGTGAGCCCCTCCACTTT. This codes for CASSLISGEPLHF.

CDR3: CASSRTGGRGYTF. Written as DNA, the CDR3 is TGTGCCAGCAGCCGGACAGGAGGTCGCGGCTACACCTTC. The gene calls are TRBV6-6 and TRBJ1-2; 7 bases fit TRBD1. The CDR3 has 13 residues. V lost 6 bases, J lost 8 bases, and 9 bases stayed unmatched. CDR1 is MNHNY and CDR2 is SVGAGI in the germline V gene (reference sequence).

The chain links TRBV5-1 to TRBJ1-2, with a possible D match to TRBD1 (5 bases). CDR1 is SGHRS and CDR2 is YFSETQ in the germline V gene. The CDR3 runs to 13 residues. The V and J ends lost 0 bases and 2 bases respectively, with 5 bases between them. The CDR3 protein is CASSLAGNYGYTF. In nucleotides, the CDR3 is TGCGCCAGCAGCTTGGCAGGGAACTATGGCTACACCTTC.

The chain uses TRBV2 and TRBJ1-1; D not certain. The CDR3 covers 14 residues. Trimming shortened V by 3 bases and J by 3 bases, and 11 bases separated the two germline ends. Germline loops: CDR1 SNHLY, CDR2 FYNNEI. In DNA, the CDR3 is TGTGCCAGCAGTGAGCCCAAGCCCTACACTGAAGCTTTCTTT. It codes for CASSEPKPYTEAFF.

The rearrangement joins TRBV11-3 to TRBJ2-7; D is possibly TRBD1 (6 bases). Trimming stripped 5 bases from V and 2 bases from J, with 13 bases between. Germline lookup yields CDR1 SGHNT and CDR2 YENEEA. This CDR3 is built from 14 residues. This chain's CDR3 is CASSVRGSAYEQYF. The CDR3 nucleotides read TGTGCCAGCAGCGTCAGGGGAAGCGCCTACGAGCAGTACTTC. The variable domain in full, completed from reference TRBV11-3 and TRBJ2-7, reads EAGVVQSPRYKIIEKKQPVAFWCNPISGHNTLYWYLQNLGQGPELLIRYENEEAVDDSQLPKDRFSAERLKGVDSTLKIQPAELGDSAVYLCASSVRGSAYEQYFGPGTRLTVT.

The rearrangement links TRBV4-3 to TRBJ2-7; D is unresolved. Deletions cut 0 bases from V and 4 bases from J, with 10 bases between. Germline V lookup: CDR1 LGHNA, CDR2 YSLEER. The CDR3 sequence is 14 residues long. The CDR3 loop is CASSQDLGRYEQYF. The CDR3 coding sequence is TGCGCCAGCAGCCAAGATCTAGGCAGGTACGAGCAGTACTTC.

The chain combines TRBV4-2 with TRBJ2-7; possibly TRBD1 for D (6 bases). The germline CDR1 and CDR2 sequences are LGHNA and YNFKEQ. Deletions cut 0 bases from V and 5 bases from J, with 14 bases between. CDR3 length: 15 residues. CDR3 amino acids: CASSQEMGAGDEQYF. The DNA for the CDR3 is TGTGCCAGCAGCCAAGAAATGGGGGCAGGTGACGAGCAGTACTTC.

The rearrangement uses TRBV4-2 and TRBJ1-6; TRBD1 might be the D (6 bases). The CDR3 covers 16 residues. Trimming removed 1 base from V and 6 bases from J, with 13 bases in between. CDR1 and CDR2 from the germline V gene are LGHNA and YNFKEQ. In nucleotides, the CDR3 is TGTGCCAGCAGCCAAGGACTCCAGGGGAGTAATTCACCCCTCCACTTT. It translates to CASSQGLQGSNSPLHF.